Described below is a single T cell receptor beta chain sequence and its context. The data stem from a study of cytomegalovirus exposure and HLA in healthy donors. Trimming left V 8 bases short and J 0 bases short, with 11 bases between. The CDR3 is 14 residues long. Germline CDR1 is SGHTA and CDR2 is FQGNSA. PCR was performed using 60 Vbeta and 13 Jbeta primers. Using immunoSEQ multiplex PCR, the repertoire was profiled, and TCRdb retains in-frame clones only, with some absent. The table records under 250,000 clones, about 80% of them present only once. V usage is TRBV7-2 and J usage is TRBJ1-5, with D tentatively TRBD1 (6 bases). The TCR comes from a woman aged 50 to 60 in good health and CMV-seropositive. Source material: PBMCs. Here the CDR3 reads CASGQSFSNQPQHF. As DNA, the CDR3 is TGTGCCAGCGGACAGAGCTTTAGCAATCAGCCCCAGCATTTT. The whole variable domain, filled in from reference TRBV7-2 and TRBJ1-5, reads GAGVSQSPSNKVTEKGKDVELRCDPISGHTALYWYRQSLGQGLEFLIYFQGNSAPDKSGLPSDRFSAERTGGSVSTLTIQRTQQEDSAVYLCASGQSFSNQPQHFGDGTRLSIL.